One sample yielded the 20 T cell receptor beta chains listed below, sequenced in a study of cytomegalovirus exposure and HLA in healthy donors. This PCR relied on a set of 60 Vbeta primers and 13 Jbeta primers. This table comes from immunoSEQ multiplex PCR, and its TCRdb copy is limited to in-frame clones, with some not included. The sample carries 80,000 to 100,000 clones, about 81% recorded once. Sequences were obtained from PBMCs. These receptors all come from a man between 40 and 49 years old in good health and CMV-seropositive.

This chain uses TRBV10-3 with TRBJ2-1, with TRBD1 identical over 7 bases. The CDR3 spans 13 residues. Germline-derived CDR1 and CDR2 are ENHRY and SYGVKD. J lost 9 bases, V lost 2 bases, and 4 bases had no gene match. CDR3 nucleotides: TGTGCCATCAGTGAGGACAGGGTAGTTGAGCAGTTCTTC. Its translation: CAISEDRVVEQFF.

V usage is TRBV27 and J usage is TRBJ1-2; 9 bases agree with TRBD1. V was clipped by 2 bases and J by 8 bases; unmatched bases: 9. There are 15 residues in the CDR3. Germline values: CDR1 MNHEY, CDR2 SMNVEV (reference sequence). CDR3 nucleotides: TGTGCCAGCAGTTTAACAACAGGGGGCACTGGGGGCTACACCTTC. Residues: CASSLTTGGTGGYTF.

The CDR3: CASSRTSGRRYEQYF. The CDR3 DNA follows: TGTGCCAGCAGCCGGACTAGCGGGAGGCGGTACGAGCAGTACTTC. The V gene is TRBV5-4, the J gene TRBJ2-7, with TRBD2 matching 14 bases. Germline-derived CDR1 and CDR2 are SGHNT and YYREEE (reference sequence). This CDR3 has 15 amino acids. With V trimmed by 4 bases and J by 4 bases, 4 bases remained unmatched.

This sequence joins TRBV27 and TRBJ1-2, with 7 bases fitting TRBD1. The germline V gene encodes CDR1 MNHEY and CDR2 SMNVEV (reference sequence). V dropped 0 bases and J dropped 8; count of bases not matched to a gene: 9. CDR3 length: 15 amino acids. CDR3 amino acids: CASSLSGDRAWGYTF. The CDR3 DNA reads TGTGCCAGCAGTTTATCGGGCGACAGGGCCTGGGGCTACACCTTC.

This clone showed up just a few times. The rearrangement links TRBV18 to TRBJ1-5; D unresolved. Germline V gene sequence: CDR1 KGHSH, CDR2 LQKENI. The germline V and J ends were trimmed by 0 bases and 1 base, with 10 bases remaining between them. The CDR3 loop spans 16 amino acids. CDR3: CASSPPSRGSNQPQHF. CDR3 DNA: TGTGCCAGCTCACCACCATCTCGAGGGAGCAATCAGCCCCAGCATTTT.

V is TRBV25-1 and J is TRBJ1-2; TRBD1 is a possible D gene (5 bases). This CDR3 is built from 17 residues. Between the trimmed V and J ends, which lost 11 bases and 7 bases, there was a span of 32 bases. Germline values: CDR1 MGHDK, CDR2 SYGVNS. The CDR3 coding sequence is TGTGCCGGCTCCGGAGGGACCGGCAATTTTCCCATTGCTGGCTACACCTTC. Translating gives CAGSGGTGNFPIAGYTF.

V is TRBV7-8 and J is TRBJ2-7; possible D gene TRBD2, 5 bases. Germline V lookup: CDR1 SGHVS, CDR2 FQNEAQ. The length of the CDR3 is 15 residues. V lost 0 bases, J lost 5 bases, and 14 bases lay in between. The CDR3 reads CASSLAETAGDEQYF. In DNA, the CDR3 is TGTGCCAGCAGCTTAGCGGAGACGGCCGGGGACGAGCAGTACTTC. The full variable domain, its missing parts supplied by reference TRBV7-8 and TRBJ2-7, is GAGVSQSPRYKVAKRGQDVALRCDPISGHVSLFWYQQALGQGPEFLTYFQNEAQLDKSGLPSDRFFAERPEGSVSTLKIQRTQQEDSAVYLCASSLAETAGDEQYFGPGTRLTVT.

This chain joins TRBV5-5 and TRBJ2-5; weak D call: TRBD1 (6 bases). The CDR3 is made up of 14 amino acids. Trimming removed 3 bases at V and 5 bases at J, with 14 bases between. In germline, CDR1 is SGHKS, CDR2 YYEKEE (reference sequence). CDR3 protein: CASSSGQLRETQYF. The DNA of the CDR3 is TGTGCCAGCAGCTCCGGACAGCTTCGGGAGACCCAGTACTTC.

The chain carries TRBV7-6 and TRBJ2-2; no reliable D call. Trimming stripped 2 bases from V and 2 bases from J, with 6 bases between. The CDR3 is made up of 14 amino acids. Per the germline V gene, CDR1 is SGHVS and CDR2 is FNYEAQ. The CDR3 DNA sequence: TGTGCCAGCAGCTTATACGGTAACACCGGGGAGCTGTTTTTT. This translates into CASSLYGNTGELFF.

To note about this clone: An end of the junction differs from the germline gene, which may be a read error. V is TRBV7-9 and J is TRBJ2-3, with 9 bases that match TRBD2. CDR1 and CDR2 from the germline V gene are SEHNR and FQNEAQ (reference sequence). The CDR3 totals 19 residues. The CDR3 region has the DNA TGTTCCAGCAGCTTAGTTTATAGCGGGGGCACGCGTCGACCAGATACGCAGTATTTT. Amino acid sequence: CSSSLVYSGGTRRPDTQYF.

The chain has TRBV18 and TRBJ1-5; the D gene is possibly TRBD1 (6 bases). The germline CDR1 and CDR2 sequences are KGHSH and LQKENI. V was trimmed by 6 bases and J by 7 bases, leaving 13 bases between them. This CDR3 is built from 13 residues. CDR3 protein: CASSARGDQPQHF. In nucleotides, the CDR3 is TGTGCCAGCTCCGCCAGGGGTGACCAGCCCCAGCATTTT.

The table lists this clone with a few counts. The rearrangement links TRBV7-6 to TRBJ2-1, with 9 bases that match TRBD2. J lost 2 bases, V lost 6 bases, and 8 bases had no gene match. This CDR3 contains 16 residues. Germline-derived CDR1 and CDR2 are SGHVS and FNYEAQ. Here the CDR3 reads CASSPYGGRAYNEQFF. For the CDR3, the DNA is TGTGCCAGCAGTCCTTACGGCGGGAGGGCCTACAATGAGCAGTTCTTC.

The rearrangement joins TRBV2 to TRBJ2-1, with TRBD2 matching over 12 bases. Germline V gene sequence: CDR1 SNHLY, CDR2 FYNNEI. The CDR3 extends over 15 amino acids. V gave up 8 bases and J gave up 4 bases; unmatched junction bases: 6. The DNA of the CDR3 is TGTGCCAGCGCGACTAGCGGGGGTCTATACAATGAGCAGTTCTTC. Its protein product is CASATSGGLYNEQFF.

V is TRBV9 and J is TRBJ2-1, with D possibly TRBD2 on 6 matching bases. Germline CDR1 and CDR2: SGDLS and YYNGEE. The CDR3 spans 16 residues. Between the trimmed V and J ends, which lost 2 bases and 0 bases, there was a span of 12 bases. CDR3: CASSVSGSGSYNEQFF. The CDR3 DNA sequence: TGTGCCAGCAGCGTGTCCGGGAGCGGCTCCTACAATGAGCAGTTCTTC. The full variable domain, in which reference TRBV9 and TRBJ2-1 provide the parts outside the CDR3, is DSGVTQTPKHLITATGQRVTLRCSPRSGDLSVYWYQQSLDQGLQFLIQYYNGEERAKGNILERFSAQQFPDLHSELNLSSLELGDSALYFCASSVSGSGSYNEQFFGPGTRLTVL.

This clone was recorded once. An end of the junction does not agree with germline; a read error may underlie this. The chain combines TRBV6-5 with TRBJ2-5, with D unresolved. Germline V lookup: CDR1 MNHEY, CDR2 SVGAGI. The CDR3 runs 16 residues. The DNA for the CDR3 is TGTGCCAGCAGTTACTCGATGTGGTCACACCAGGAGACCCAGTACTTC. It specifies CASSYSMWSHQETQYF.

The CDR3 region has the DNA TGTGCCAGCAGCTTGACAGCGTACGGCTACACCTTC. Translating it yields CASSLTAYGYTF. This chain joins TRBV7-9 and TRBJ1-2, with TRBD1 as a possible D gene (5 bases). Per germline, CDR1 SEHNR and CDR2 FQNEAQ (reference sequence). V lost 3 bases to trimming and J lost 8 bases, with 10 bases between them. The CDR3 loop spans 12 amino acids.

The chain couples TRBV5-1 to TRBJ2-2, with 8 nucleotides matching TRBD2. The germline gives CDR1 SGHRS, CDR2 YFSETQ. This CDR3 has 15 residues. The J segment lost 2 bases and the V segment lost 2 bases, leaving 2 bases of the junction unmatched. The CDR3 here is CASSFSGINTGELFF. DNA for the CDR3: TGCGCCAGCAGCTTTAGCGGGATAAACACCGGGGAGCTGTTTTTT.

This clone was counted a few times. This sample includes further DNA sequences coding for the same CDR3. The chain is built from TRBV5-1 and TRBJ2-3; the match to TRBD1 covers 9 bases. The germline V gene has CDR1 SGHRS and CDR2 YFSETQ. CDR3 length: 15 amino acids. With 0 bases clipped from V and 1 base from J, the junction kept 0 bases outside the gene matches. CDR3 sequence reads: CASSLGQGGTDTQYF. The CDR3 nucleotides are TGCGCCAGCAGCTTGGGACAGGGGGGCACAGATACGCAGTATTTT.

The CDR3 is CSAEGRGPYNEQFF. CDR3 coding DNA: TGCAGCGCCGAGGGCAGGGGGCCTTACAATGAGCAGTTCTTC. The chain is built from TRBV29-1 and TRBJ2-1; 8 positions agree with TRBD1. J lost 4 bases, V lost 7 bases, and 9 bases had no gene match. This CDR3 is built from 14 residues. Germline V gene sequence: CDR1 SQVTM, CDR2 ANQGSEA.

The chain has TRBV6-6 and TRBJ1-3; possible D gene TRBD1, 5 bases. Germline values: CDR1 MNHNY, CDR2 SVGAGI (reference sequence). V was cut by 3 bases and J by 2 bases, with 8 bases left in between. The CDR3 spans 14 residues. This CDR3 is CASSYLRAGNTIYF. CDR3 nucleotide sequence: TGTGCCAGCAGTTATCTCAGGGCTGGAAACACCATATATTTT.